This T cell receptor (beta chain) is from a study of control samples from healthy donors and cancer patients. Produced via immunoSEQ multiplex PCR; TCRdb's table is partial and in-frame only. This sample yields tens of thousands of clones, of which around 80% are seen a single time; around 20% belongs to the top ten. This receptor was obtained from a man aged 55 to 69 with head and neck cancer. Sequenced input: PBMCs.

CDR3 region: CATSRSRTGRMNTEAFF. CDR3 coding DNA: TGTGCCACCAGCAGAAGCCGTACAGGGAGGATGAACACTGAAGCTTTCTTT. V is TRBV15 and J is TRBJ1-1; D is perhaps TRBD1 (6 bases). The CDR3 covers 17 residues. CDR1 and CDR2 from the germline V gene are LNHNV and YYDKDF (reference sequence). V lost 2 bases, J lost 0 bases, and 16 bases lay in between.